These T cell receptor beta chains were read from a single sample in a study of blood T cell repertoires in COVID-19. Sequencing used immunoSEQ multiplex PCR; TCRdb keeps in-frame clones, though not all of them. The sample lists just under 60,000 clones; 78% were seen once. Sequencing used peripheral blood. These receptors all stem from a man at least 80 years old with acute or convalescent COVID-19. The CDR3 runs from the conserved cysteine through the conserved F or W. Each record gives: clone size, V gene, J gene, D gene, CDR3 DNA, CDR3 protein. D genes are given only for firm matches. Clone size appears in some rows only: once, few, many, or a class for an expanded clone.

clone_size: few; v_call: TRBV13; j_call: TRBJ1-3; d_call: -; cdr3_nt: TGTGCCAGCAGCCCCGCCAGGGTAACTGGAAACACCATATATTTT; cdr3_aa: CASSPARVTGNTIYF
clone_size: -; v_call: TRBV5-1; j_call: TRBJ1-1; d_call: TRBD1; cdr3_nt: TGCGCCAGCGGGTCGGACAGGAGCGAGAAAGCTTTCTTT; cdr3_aa: CASGSDRSEKAFF
clone_size: -; v_call: TRBV4-1; j_call: TRBJ1-4; d_call: -; cdr3_nt: TGCGCCAGCAGCCCGGTGGGAGAGAATGAAAAACTGTTTTTT; cdr3_aa: CASSPVGENEKLFF
clone_size: -; v_call: TRBV10-3; j_call: TRBJ1-1; d_call: -; cdr3_nt: TGTGCCATCAGCGTACAGGGCACTGAAGCTTTCTTT; cdr3_aa: CAISVQGTEAFF
clone_size: once; v_call: TRBV6-5; j_call: TRBJ2-5; d_call: -; cdr3_nt: TGTGCCAGCATGGGGGCTGAAGAGACCCAGTACTTC; cdr3_aa: CASMGAEETQYF
clone_size: -; v_call: TRBV12-3/TRBV12-4; j_call: TRBJ1-2; d_call: -; cdr3_nt: TGTGCCAGCAGTTTGATGGCGGGAGGCTACACCTTC; cdr3_aa: CASSLMAGGYTF
clone_size: many; v_call: TRBV6-5; j_call: TRBJ1-2; d_call: -; cdr3_nt: TGTGCCAGCAGTACAACAGGTTTGGCTAACTATGGCTACACCTTC; cdr3_aa: CASSTTGLANYGYTF
clone_size: -; v_call: TRBV15; j_call: TRBJ2-1; d_call: -; cdr3_nt: TGTGCCACCAGCCGTGGTGGCCCAAATGAGCAGTTCTTC; cdr3_aa: CATSRGGPNEQFF
clone_size: -; v_call: TRBV30; j_call: TRBJ1-2; d_call: TRBD1; cdr3_nt: TGTGCCTGGAGAGGGACAGGCTCCTATGGCTACACCTTC; cdr3_aa: CAWRGTGSYGYTF
clone_size: -; v_call: TRBV2; j_call: TRBJ2-7; d_call: TRBD1; cdr3_nt: TGTGCCAGCAGTGGACAGGGGGATAGTGAGCAGTACTTC; cdr3_aa: CASSGQGDSEQYF
clone_size: -; v_call: TRBV19; j_call: TRBJ1-1; d_call: -; cdr3_nt: TGTGCCAGTAGTGAGGCAGGGGCGAACACTGAAGCTTTCTTT; cdr3_aa: CASSEAGANTEAFF
clone_size: -; v_call: TRBV19; j_call: TRBJ1-1; d_call: -; cdr3_nt: TGTGCCAGTAGTATAGACAGGCCGAACACTGAAGCTTTCTTT; cdr3_aa: CASSIDRPNTEAFF
clone_size: -; v_call: TRBV6-5; j_call: TRBJ1-2; d_call: -; cdr3_nt: TGTGCCAGCCATGCAGGAACAGGGAACTATGGCTACACCTTC; cdr3_aa: CASHAGTGNYGYTF
clone_size: -; v_call: TRBV29-1; j_call: TRBJ1-2; d_call: -; cdr3_nt: TGCAGCGTTGGTCCAGGGACTAACTATGGCTACACCTTC; cdr3_aa: CSVGPGTNYGYTF
clone_size: -; v_call: TRBV27; j_call: TRBJ2-1; d_call: -; cdr3_nt: TGTGCCAGCAGTTTCCTTCCAGGGGAGGGCCTCAGGAATGAGCAGTTCTTC; cdr3_aa: CASSFLPGEGLRNEQFF
clone_size: -; v_call: TRBV4-2; j_call: TRBJ2-5; d_call: TRBD1; cdr3_nt: TGTGCCAGCAGCCAAGGGACAGGGGGGGAGACCCAGTACTTC; cdr3_aa: CASSQGTGGETQYF
clone_size: -; v_call: TRBV5-1; j_call: TRBJ2-4; d_call: -; cdr3_nt: TGCGCCAGCAGCTTAAACCGGGACTCAAACATTCAGTACTTC; cdr3_aa: CASSLNRDSNIQYF
clone_size: -; v_call: TRBV5-4; j_call: TRBJ2-3; d_call: TRBD1; cdr3_nt: TGTGCCAGCAGCTTGGGGGCCGGGACAGGGGGCCCAGATACGCAGTATTTT; cdr3_aa: CASSLGAGTGGPDTQYF
clone_size: -; v_call: TRBV29-1; j_call: TRBJ1-1; d_call: -; cdr3_nt: TGCAGCGTTGTCGGTTTGTCAGGGAACACTGAAGCTTTCTTT; cdr3_aa: CSVVGLSGNTEAFF
clone_size: -; v_call: TRBV27; j_call: TRBJ1-1; d_call: TRBD1; cdr3_nt: TGTGCCAGCAGTTTAAGGTCACAGGGGGCCGGTGAAGCTTTCTTT; cdr3_aa: CASSLRSQGAGEAFF
clone_size: -; v_call: TRBV9; j_call: TRBJ2-7; d_call: -; cdr3_nt: TGTGCCAGCAGCGTAGGGGACAACTACGAGCAGTACTTC; cdr3_aa: CASSVGDNYEQYF
clone_size: -; v_call: TRBV30; j_call: TRBJ2-5; d_call: TRBD2; cdr3_nt: TGTGCCTTGACGACTAGCGGGAGTGCGGAGACCCAGTACTTC; cdr3_aa: CALTTSGSAETQYF
clone_size: -; v_call: TRBV3-1/TRBV3-2; j_call: TRBJ1-1; d_call: TRBD1; cdr3_nt: TGTGCCAGCAGCCAATCAAACAGGGGGCCTGGTGCTTTCTTT; cdr3_aa: CASSQSNRGPGAFF
clone_size: few; v_call: TRBV12-3/TRBV12-4; j_call: TRBJ1-4; d_call: TRBD1; cdr3_nt: TGTGCCAGCAGTGGACAGGACAGTGAAAAACTGTTTTTT; cdr3_aa: CASSGQDSEKLFF